This TCR beta chain was profiled in a study of blood T cell repertoires in COVID-19. Study-level background: Sites across the United States, Italy and Spain contributed samples from acute and convalescent COVID-19. T cells, B-cell-depleted T cells, or PBMCs supplied cDNA or gDNA.

The length of the CDR3 is 15 residues. The V and J ends lost 4 bases and 2 bases respectively, with 14 bases between them. Germline CDR1 and CDR2: ENHRY and SYGVKD. Authors' data handling: Estimated nucleated cell counts came from reference gene primer amplification. Generated by immunoSEQ multiplex PCR, the TCRdb table keeps only in-frame clones and is missing some. The V and J calls and clone size are taken from that table; D and trimming were inferred from the DNA. The repertoire holds about 120,000 clones, with over 65% as singletons. Source material: peripheral blood. The chain links TRBV10-3 to TRBJ1-1; no clear D gene. This clonotype was obtained from a man aged 55 to 70 with acute or convalescent COVID-19. CDR3 in DNA: TGTGCCATCAGTGGAAAGGAGGTGTTAAACACTGAAGCTTTCTTT. As protein: CAISGKEVLNTEAFF.